These 25 T cell receptor beta chains originate from one sample sequenced in a study of blood T cells in healthy people across ages. A second PCR of about 6 to 11 cycles used a sample-barcoded 5' primer and a J-beta primer mix. Each CDR3 protein is one row after TCRdb ran MiXCR on the 5' RACE reads. The table has some 1.5 million distinct CDR3 sequences, approximately 30% seen once; the top ten hold less than 9.5%. Sequencing input: blood. These receptors were obtained from a woman aged 25 to 39 in good health.

This clonotype appeared a few times. This chain links TRBV12-3 or TRBV12-4 with TRBJ2-5, with 10 bases matching TRBD2. The CDR3 loop spans 16 amino acids. The J segment lost 6 bases and the V segment lost 7 bases, leaving 14 bases of the junction unmatched. CDR3 coding DNA: TGTGCCAGCACCCAGGGGGGGCTAGCGGGGGCACAGACCCAGTACTTC. This sequence encodes CASTQGGLAGAQTQYF.

The rearrangement joins TRBV7-2 to TRBJ2-4; tentatively, D is TRBD1 or TRBD2 (6 bases each). TRBJ2-5 matches the DNA end more closely, so the J call is doubtful. This CDR3 contains 16 residues. Germline values: CDR1 SGHTA, CDR2 FQGNSA. CDR3 protein: CASSLARGGAQETQYF. The CDR3 nucleotides are TGTGCCAGCAGCTTAGCCAGGGGCGGGGCCCAAGAGACCCAGTACTTC.

The rearrangement links TRBV12-3 or TRBV12-4 to TRBJ1-1; unclear D gene. The V and J ends lost 5 bases and 3 bases respectively, with 19 bases between them. The CDR3 covers 16 residues. CDR3 DNA: TGTGCCAGCAGTCAACGAATGGGGAGTAGATACACTGAAGCTTTCTTT. It is translated as CASSQRMGSRYTEAFF.

V usage is TRBV4-1 and J usage is TRBJ1-2, with TRBD1 identical over 7 bases. This CDR3 region has 16 residues. CDR1 and CDR2 from the germline V gene are MGHRA and YSYEKL. The trim removed 1 base at V and 6 bases at J, leaving 11 bases unmatched. The CDR3 sequence is CASSQVAGGGNHGYTF. CDR3 in DNA: TGCGCCAGCAGCCAAGTAGCGGGAGGGGGCAACCATGGCTACACCTTC.

This chain connects TRBV5-1 to TRBJ2-3; weak D call: TRBD2 (7 bases). Germline CDR1 is SGHRS and CDR2 is YFSETQ. V dropped 5 bases and J dropped 0 bases, with 16 bases sitting between them. The CDR3 spans 16 residues. The CDR3 region is CASRMTAGASTDTQYF. Here the CDR3 DNA reads TGCGCCAGCAGAATGACGGCGGGGGCAAGCACAGATACGCAGTATTTT.

J is TRBJ1-4 and V is TRBV9, with 10 bases fitting TRBD1. V lost 4 bases and J lost 2; bases outside the gene matches: 11. The CDR3 length is 18 residues. Per germline, CDR1 SGDLS and CDR2 YYNGEE. CDR3 sequence (DNA): TGTGCCAGCAGCCTCCGGGACAGGGGTACGGGTACTAATGAAAAACTGTTTTTT. Translation gives CASSLRDRGTGTNEKLFF.

This clonotype was counted a few times. The rearrangement uses TRBV7-6 and TRBJ1-1; D is unresolved. Germline-derived CDR1 and CDR2 are SGHVS and FNYEAQ. Trimming left V 4 bases short and J 1 base short, with 13 bases between. This CDR3 is built from 15 residues. In nucleotides, the CDR3 is TGTGCCAGCAGCTCGGGGAATCCGCGGAACACTGAAGCTTTCTTT. Its protein is CASSSGNPRNTEAFF.

This clonotype has just a few counts. The V gene is TRBV6-5, the J gene TRBJ1-3, with no clear D. V was clipped by 10 bases and J by 0 bases, with 19 bases between them. Germline CDR1 and CDR2: MNHEY and SVGAGI. The CDR3 contains 16 residues. The CDR3 is CATLPGRSTSGNTIYF. The CDR3 coding sequence is TGTGCCACCCTACCAGGCAGGTCCACCTCTGGAAACACCATATATTTT.

The rearrangement joins TRBV6-2 or TRBV6-3 to TRBJ1-5; possible D gene TRBD1, 6 bases. Looked up from germline, CDR1 is MNHEY and CDR2 is SVGEGT. Trimming left V 4 bases short and J 2 bases short, with 12 bases between. The CDR3 has 15 amino acids. The CDR3 DNA is TGTGCCAGCAGTTCCGACAGGATTGGCAATCAGCCCCAGCATTTT. It yields the protein CASSSDRIGNQPQHF.

This clonotype was picked up many times. J is TRBJ2-3 and V is TRBV6-6; possibly TRBD1 for D (5 bases). The CDR3 has 12 amino acids. Germline V lookup: CDR1 MNHNY, CDR2 SVGAGI (reference sequence). V lost 8 bases to trimming and J lost 3 bases, with 9 bases between them. The CDR3 is CASGASTDTQYF. DNA for the CDR3: TGTGCCAGCGGGGCCTCTACAGATACGCAGTATTTT.

This clonotype was counted ten times or more. The chain links TRBV29-1 to TRBJ2-7; TRBD1 matches at 10 bases. This CDR3 is 13 amino acids long. After removal of 4 bases from V and 6 bases from J, the junction contained 6 bases not matched to a gene. Germline V CDR1 and CDR2: SQVTM, ANQGSEA. The CDR3 DNA sequence: TGCAGCGTTGGGACAGGGGGGAACCTCGAGCAGTACTTC. As protein: CSVGTGGNLEQYF.

This clonotype was recorded a few times. V is TRBV13 and J is TRBJ1-2, with 8 bases lining up with TRBD1. In germline, CDR1 is PRHDT, CDR2 FYEKMQ (reference sequence). The CDR3 runs 15 residues. Trimming at V came to 2 bases and at J to 6 bases, leaving 8 bases not matched to a gene. The chain's CDR3 is CASSLFAGGENGYTF. CDR3 in DNA: TGTGCCAGCAGCTTATTTGCAGGGGGCGAAAATGGCTACACCTTC.

This chain connects TRBV7-8 to TRBJ2-5; TRBD1 might be the D (6 bases). V was trimmed by 5 bases and J by 11 bases, leaving 21 bases between them. Germline assignment: CDR1 SGHVS and CDR2 FQNEAQ. CDR3 length: 14 amino acids. Written as DNA, the CDR3 is TGTGCCAGCAGCAAACGGACAGTCTTGGGGATTCAGTACTTC. This encodes CASSKRTVLGIQYF.

This chain connects TRBV3-1 to TRBJ1-1; 7 positions agree with TRBD1. The CDR3 runs to 17 residues. J gave up 0 bases and V 1 base, and 8 bases lay outside the gene matches. Germline V lookup: CDR1 LGHDT, CDR2 YNNKEL (reference sequence). CDR3 region: CASSQVRLGQLNTEAFF. The CDR3 region has the DNA TGTGCCAGCAGCCAAGTAAGGCTGGGACAGTTGAACACTGAAGCTTTCTTT.

The DNA of the CDR3 is TGTGCCAGCAGGCAGAATGGAGAGACCCAGTACTTC. Its translation is CASRQNGETQYF. V usage is TRBV12-3 or TRBV12-4 and J usage is TRBJ2-5, with unresolved D. Trimming shortened V by 6 bases and J by 4 bases, and 9 bases separated the two germline ends. This CDR3 spans 12 amino acids.

The chain is built from TRBV4-2 and TRBJ2-3, with 8 bases identical to TRBD2. Germline CDR1 LGHNA, CDR2 YNFKEQ. V trimming: 3 bases; J trimming: 6 bases; junction bases outside the gene matches: 8. CDR3 size: 15 residues. The CDR3 loop reads CASSQLTSELDTQYF. CDR3 DNA sequence: TGTGCCAGCAGCCAGTTGACTAGCGAATTGGATACGCAGTATTTT.

This chain joins TRBV7-2 and TRBJ2-7; D is perhaps TRBD2 (7 bases). There are 17 residues in the CDR3. Trimming cost V 1 base and J 3 bases, with 19 bases left between them. The germline gives CDR1 SGHTA, CDR2 FQGNSA. This CDR3 is CASSLGRGARGVYEQYF. Written as DNA, the CDR3 is TGTGCCAGCAGCTTAGGTCGGGGGGCGCGGGGTGTCTACGAGCAGTACTTC. The full variable domain, completed using reference TRBV7-2 and TRBJ2-7, is GAGVSQSPSNKVTEKGKDVELRCDPISGHTALYWYRQSLGQGLEFLIYFQGNSAPDKSGLPSDRFSAERTGGSVSTLTIQRTQQEDSAVYLCASSLGRGARGVYEQYFGPGTRLTVT.

The rearrangement uses TRBV20-1 and TRBJ2-3; 8 nucleotides align to TRBD2. CDR1 and CDR2 from the germline V gene are DFQATT and SNEGSKA (reference sequence). This CDR3 spans 17 amino acids. V was pared by 5 bases and J by 0 bases, with 13 bases of the junction left unmatched. The chain's CDR3 is CSALASGRARSTDTQYF. The CDR3, as DNA: TGCAGTGCTCTTGCCAGCGGGAGAGCCCGAAGCACAGATACGCAGTATTTT.

V gene TRBV20-1 combines with J gene TRBJ2-3; 10 positions agree with TRBD2. Germline V gives CDR1 DFQATT, CDR2 SNEGSKA (reference sequence). CDR3 length equals 16 residues. The junction had 7 bases not matched to a gene; V was cut back by 0 bases and J by 4 bases. The CDR3 region has the DNA TGCAGTGCTAGAGATCCCAGCGGGGGGGTCCCAGATACGCAGTATTTT. Translating it yields CSARDPSGGVPDTQYF.

Regarding this clonotype: The junction differs from germline at one of its ends, possibly a read error. The chain carries TRBV19 and TRBJ2-3; D not certain. This CDR3 is 13 amino acids long. CDR1 and CDR2 from the germline V gene are LNHDA and SQIVND (reference sequence). CDR3 protein: CARSISAPDTQYF. CDR3 nucleotide sequence: TGTGCCAGGAGTATCTCTGCCCCAGATACGCAGTATTTT.

The V and J genes are TRBV10-2 and TRBJ2-5; no clear D. This CDR3 comprises 15 residues. The germline gives CDR1 WSHSY, CDR2 SAAADI. With 0 bases removed from V and 0 bases from J, the gap between germline ends came to 8 bases. In DNA form, the CDR3 reads TGCGCCAGCAGTGAGTCGAGGAGCGACCAAGAGACCCAGTACTTC. It is translated as CASSESRSDQETQYF.

In its sample, this clonotype was seen many times. Here the CDR3 reads CASSVGTQQTQYF. In DNA, the CDR3 is TGTGCCAGCAGCGTGGGGACTCAACAGACCCAGTACTTC. The chain joins TRBV9 to TRBJ2-5; a weak D match, TRBD2 (6 bases). Trimming stripped 2 bases from V and 6 bases from J, with 11 bases between. The germline CDR1 and CDR2 sequences are SGDLS and YYNGEE. The CDR3 runs 13 residues.

V gene TRBV12-3 or TRBV12-4 combines with J gene TRBJ2-1; 9 bases agree with TRBD2. The CDR3 length is 19 residues. V lost 4 bases, J lost 0 bases, and 13 bases stayed unmatched. CDR3 nucleotide sequence: TGTGCCAGCAGTTCCCGAACGTATAGCGGGAGCCACTCCTACAATGAGCAGTTCTTC. It translates to CASSSRTYSGSHSYNEQFF.

As to this clonotype: Sequence at one end of the junction differs from germline and may be a read error. This chain links TRBV5-4 with TRBJ2-4; 9 bases fit TRBD1. The CDR3 totals 19 residues. Germline V gives CDR1 SGHNT, CDR2 YYREEE (reference sequence). CDR3 protein: CASSLTTGTGLLAKNIQYF. The CDR3 region has the DNA TGTGCCAGCAGCTTGACCACCGGGACAGGGTTACTAGCCAAGAACATTCAGTACTTC. The complete variable domain, with remaining parts taken from reference TRBV5-4 and TRBJ2-4, reads ETGVTQSPTHLIKTRGQQVTLRCSSQSGHNTVSWYQQALGQGPQFIFQYYREEENGRGNFPPRFSGLQFPNYSSELNVNALELDDSALYLCASSLTTGTGLLAKNIQYFGAGTRLSVL.

Worth noting for this clonotype: One end of the junction fails to match germline, which may point to a read error. The chain employs TRBV5-1 and TRBJ2-3, with TRBD2 matching 14 bases. CDR1 is SGHRS, CDR2 YFSETQ, per germline. CDR3 length: 15 residues. The CDR3 nucleotides read TGCTCCAGCAGCTTGACTAGCGGGGGGGCAGATACGCAGTATTTT. Translation: CSSSLTSGGADTQYF.